This T cell receptor (beta chain) was recorded in a study of cytomegalovirus exposure and HLA in healthy donors. Broader study findings: Reportedly, a later analysis found an Asian-associated ancestry cluster had fewer N-insertions than the roughly 670-donor mean. A list of approximately 160 TCR beta chains associated with cytomegalovirus was given.

The CDR3 consists of 11 residues. Germline CDR1 reads DFQATT; CDR2 reads SNEGSKA (reference sequence). Trimming cost V 8 bases and J 4 bases, with 12 bases left between them. Turning to this clone: Its antigen remains unidentified.

With 60 Vbeta and 13 Jbeta primers, the PCR was carried out. In the authors' methods: In a later analysis, of around 83 million unique beta chains, roughly 9.9 million appeared in at least two donors. Method: immunoSEQ multiplex PCR; TCRdb's copy keeps in-frame clones and lacks some. The V and J calls and clone size come from that table; D and trimming were worked out from the DNA. Here the sample spans about 100,000 clones, about 79% being singletons. This receptor was obtained from a female donor in good health and CMV-seropositive. This chain links TRBV20-1 with TRBJ2-7, with unresolved D. The sequencing sample was made of PBMCs. This CDR3 reads CSPQDRYEQYF. The CDR3 DNA sequence: TGCAGTCCCCAGGATAGGTACGAGCAGTACTTC.